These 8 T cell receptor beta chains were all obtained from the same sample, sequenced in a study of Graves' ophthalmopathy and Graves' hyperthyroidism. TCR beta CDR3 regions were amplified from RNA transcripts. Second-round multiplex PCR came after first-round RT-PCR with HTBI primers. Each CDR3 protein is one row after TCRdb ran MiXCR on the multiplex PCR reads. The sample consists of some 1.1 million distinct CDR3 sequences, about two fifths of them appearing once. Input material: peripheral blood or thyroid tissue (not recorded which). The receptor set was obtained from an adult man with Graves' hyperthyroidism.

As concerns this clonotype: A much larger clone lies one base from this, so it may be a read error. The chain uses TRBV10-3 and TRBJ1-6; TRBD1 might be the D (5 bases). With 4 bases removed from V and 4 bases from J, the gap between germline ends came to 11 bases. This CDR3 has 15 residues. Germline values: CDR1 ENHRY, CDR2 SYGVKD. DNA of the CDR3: TGTGCCATCAGTGCGGCGAGGGGTTATAATTCACCCCTCCACTTT. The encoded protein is CAISAARGYNSPLHF.

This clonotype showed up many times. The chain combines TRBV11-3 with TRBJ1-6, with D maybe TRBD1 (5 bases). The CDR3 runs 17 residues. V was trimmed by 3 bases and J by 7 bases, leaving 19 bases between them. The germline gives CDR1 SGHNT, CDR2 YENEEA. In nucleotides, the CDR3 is TGTGCCAGCAGCTTGGCCGGGACGTTAGTTGTGAATTCACCCCTCCACTTT. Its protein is CASSLAGTLVVNSPLHF.

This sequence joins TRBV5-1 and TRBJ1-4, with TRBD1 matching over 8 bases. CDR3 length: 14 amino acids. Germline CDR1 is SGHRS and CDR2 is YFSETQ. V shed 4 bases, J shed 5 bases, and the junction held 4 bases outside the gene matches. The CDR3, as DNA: TGCGCCAGCAGCGCAGGACAGGGAAATGAAAAACTGTTTTTT. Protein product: CASSAGQGNEKLFF.

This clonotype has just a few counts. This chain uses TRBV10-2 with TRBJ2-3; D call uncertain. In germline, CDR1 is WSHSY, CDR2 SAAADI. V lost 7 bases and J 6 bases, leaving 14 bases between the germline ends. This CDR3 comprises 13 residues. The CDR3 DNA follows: TGCGCCAGCACCTTATTGGGTGCGGATACGCAGTATTTT. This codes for CASTLLGADTQYF.

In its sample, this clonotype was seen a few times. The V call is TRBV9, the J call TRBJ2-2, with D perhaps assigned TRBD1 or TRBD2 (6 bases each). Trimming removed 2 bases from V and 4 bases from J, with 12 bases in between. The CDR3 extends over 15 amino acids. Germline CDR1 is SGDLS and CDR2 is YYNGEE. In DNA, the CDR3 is TGTGCCAGCAGCGTCGGGGGCGCGGGCACCGGGGAGCTGTTTTTT. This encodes CASSVGGAGTGELFF.

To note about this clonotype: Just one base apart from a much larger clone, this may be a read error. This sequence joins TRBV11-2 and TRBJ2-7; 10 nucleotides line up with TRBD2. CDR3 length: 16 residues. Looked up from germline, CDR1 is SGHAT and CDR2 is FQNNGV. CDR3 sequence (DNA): TGTGCCAGCAGCGGAACTAGCGGGGCGAGCTCCTACGAGCAGTGCTTC. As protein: CASSGTSGASSYEQCF.

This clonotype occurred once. Written as DNA, the CDR3 is TGTGCCAGCGTTGAACCTGCGGTAGACGGCTACACCTTC. Translation: CASVEPAVDGYTF. V gene TRBV25-1 combines with J gene TRBJ1-2, with D unclear. CDR3 size: 13 residues. The germline V gene encodes CDR1 MGHDK and CDR2 SYGVNS. V lost 8 bases to trimming and J lost 8 bases, with 18 bases between them.

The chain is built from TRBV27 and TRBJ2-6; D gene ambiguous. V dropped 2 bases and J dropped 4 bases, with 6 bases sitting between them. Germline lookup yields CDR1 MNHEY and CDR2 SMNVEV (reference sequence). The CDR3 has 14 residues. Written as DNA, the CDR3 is TGTGCCAGCAGTTTAATGCCCGGGGCCAACGTCCTGACTTTC. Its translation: CASSLMPGANVLTF.